This section outlines one TCR beta chain sequence together with its context. This entry is derived from a study of blood T cell repertoires in COVID-19. Germline CDR1 reads SEHNR; CDR2 reads FQNEAQ (reference sequence). The germline V and J ends were trimmed by 2 bases and 1 base, with 15 bases remaining between them. The CDR3 has 18 residues. Authors' data handling: Cell counts per sample came from amplifying reference gene primers. Sequencing was performed with immunoSEQ multiplex PCR; in TCRdb, only in-frame clones are kept and a portion is missing. V, J and clone size derive from that table, while D and trimming were established from the DNA sequence. The sample holds some 25,000 clones, around 93% seen once.

The sequence came from a human donor in a cohort sampled during active COVID-19. Sequencing was done on a sample of peripheral blood. V and J are TRBV7-9 and TRBJ2-6; possible D gene TRBD1, 5 bases. CDR3 sequence: CASSLYQGFSSGANVLTF. The CDR3 region has the DNA TGTGCCAGCAGCTTATACCAGGGTTTCTCTTCTGGGGCCAACGTCCTGACTTTC.